This T cell receptor (beta chain) was profiled in a study of blood T cell repertoires in COVID-19. On the study more broadly: The analysed material was cDNA or gDNA that came from T cells, B-cell-depleted T cells, or PBMCs.

TCRdb keeps only in-frame clones here, not all; method: immunoSEQ multiplex PCR. The data show 240,000 or so clones, roughly 89% seen once. Trimming shortened V by 2 bases and J by 5 bases, and 17 bases separated the two germline ends. CDR1 is MNHEY and CDR2 is SVGEGT in the germline V gene. CDR3 length: 16 residues. This chain joins TRBV6-2 or TRBV6-3 and TRBJ2-3; D is possibly TRBD1 (5 bases). The sequence derives from a man in his forties who had recovered from COVID-19. Sample: PBMCs or T cells enriched from blood (not recorded which). The CDR3 here is CASSYGARIAGDTQYF. In DNA form, the CDR3 reads TGTGCCAGCAGTTACGGGGCTAGGATCGCAGGAGATACGCAGTATTTT.